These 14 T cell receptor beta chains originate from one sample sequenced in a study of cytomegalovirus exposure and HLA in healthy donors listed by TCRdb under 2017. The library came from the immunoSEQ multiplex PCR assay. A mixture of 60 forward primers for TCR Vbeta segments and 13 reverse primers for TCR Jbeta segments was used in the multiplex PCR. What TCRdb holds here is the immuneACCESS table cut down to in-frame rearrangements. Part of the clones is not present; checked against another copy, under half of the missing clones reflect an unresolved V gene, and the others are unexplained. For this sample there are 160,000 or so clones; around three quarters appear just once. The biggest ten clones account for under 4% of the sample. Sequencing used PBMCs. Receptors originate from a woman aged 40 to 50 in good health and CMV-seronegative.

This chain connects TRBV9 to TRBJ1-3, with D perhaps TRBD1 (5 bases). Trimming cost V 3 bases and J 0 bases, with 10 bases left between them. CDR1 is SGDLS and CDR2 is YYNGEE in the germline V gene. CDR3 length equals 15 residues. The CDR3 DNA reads TGTGCCAGCAGCGGGGGCGGGAGCTCTGGAAACACCATATATTTT. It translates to CASSGGGSSGNTIYF.

CDR3 nucleotides: TGTGCCAGCAGTGAAGCCGGGACTGGGGCCAACGTCCTGACTTTC. This gives the protein CASSEAGTGANVLTF. This chain joins TRBV25-1 and TRBJ2-6; maybe TRBD2 (5 bases). Trimming took off 2 bases at V and 2 bases at J, with 7 bases between the two ends. This CDR3 region has 15 residues. Germline lookup yields CDR1 MGHDK and CDR2 SYGVNS.

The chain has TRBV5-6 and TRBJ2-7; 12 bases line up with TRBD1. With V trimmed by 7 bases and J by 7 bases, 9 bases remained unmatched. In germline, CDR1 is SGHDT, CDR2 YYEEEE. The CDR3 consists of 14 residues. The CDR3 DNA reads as TGTGCCAGCGGCTCGCGGGACAGGGGGCGGGAGCAGTACTTC. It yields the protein CASGSRDRGREQYF.

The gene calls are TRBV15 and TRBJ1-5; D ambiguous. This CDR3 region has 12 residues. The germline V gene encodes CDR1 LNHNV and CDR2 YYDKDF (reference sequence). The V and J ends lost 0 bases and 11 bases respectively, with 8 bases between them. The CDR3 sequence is CATSRDFGSQHF. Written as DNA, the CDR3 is TGTGCCACCAGCAGAGATTTCGGGTCCCAGCATTTT.

The CDR3 DNA reads as TGCGCCAGCAGCTCACAAAGCGCCGGCGAACCTGGCTACACCTTC. Amino acids: CASSSQSAGEPGYTF. This chain links TRBV5-1 with TRBJ1-2; no clear D. The length of the CDR3 is 15 residues. With 3 bases removed from V and 7 bases from J, the gap between germline ends came to 19 bases. Germline V CDR1 and CDR2: SGHRS, YFSETQ.

CDR3 coding DNA: TGTGCCAGCAGCGTAGCTACGAACGGGGGGTACACCTTC. Its translation is CASSVATNGGYTF. This chain links TRBV9 with TRBJ1-2; perhaps TRBD1 as D (5 bases). Looked up from germline, CDR1 is SGDLS and CDR2 is YYNGEE. V dropped 0 bases and J dropped 11 bases, with 14 bases sitting between them. The CDR3 length is 13 residues.

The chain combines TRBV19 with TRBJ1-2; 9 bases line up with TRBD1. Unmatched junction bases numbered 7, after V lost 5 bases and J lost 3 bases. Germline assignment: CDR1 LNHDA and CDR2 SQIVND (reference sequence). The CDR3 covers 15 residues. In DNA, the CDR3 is TGTGCCAGTAGTGCCGGGACAGGGTTACACTATGGCTACACCTTC. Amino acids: CASSAGTGLHYGYTF.

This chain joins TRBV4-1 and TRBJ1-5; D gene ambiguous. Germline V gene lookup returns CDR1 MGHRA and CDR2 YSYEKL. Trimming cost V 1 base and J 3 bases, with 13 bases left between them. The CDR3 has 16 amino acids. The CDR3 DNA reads TGCGCCAGCAGCCAAGGAGGCTTGGCGCTCAATCAGCCCCAGCATTTT. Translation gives CASSQGGLALNQPQHF.

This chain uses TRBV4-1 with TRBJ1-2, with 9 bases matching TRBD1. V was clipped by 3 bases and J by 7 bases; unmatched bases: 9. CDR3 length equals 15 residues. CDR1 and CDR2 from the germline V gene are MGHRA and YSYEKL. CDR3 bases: TGCGCCAGCAGCCACCTCCGGGACAGGGCTTTTGGCTACACCTTC. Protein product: CASSHLRDRAFGYTF.

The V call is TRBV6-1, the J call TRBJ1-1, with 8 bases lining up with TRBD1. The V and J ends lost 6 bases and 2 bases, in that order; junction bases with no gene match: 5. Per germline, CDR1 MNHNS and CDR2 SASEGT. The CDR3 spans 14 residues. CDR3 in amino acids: CASRRGQVNTEAFF. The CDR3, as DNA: TGTGCCAGCAGAAGGGGACAGGTAAACACTGAAGCTTTCTTT.

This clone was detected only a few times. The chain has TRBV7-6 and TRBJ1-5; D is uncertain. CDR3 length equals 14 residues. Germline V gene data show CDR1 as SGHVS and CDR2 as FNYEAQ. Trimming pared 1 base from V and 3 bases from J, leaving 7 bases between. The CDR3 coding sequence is TGTGCCAGCAGCTTAGGGGCACCCAATCAGCCCCAGCATTTT. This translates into CASSLGAPNQPQHF.

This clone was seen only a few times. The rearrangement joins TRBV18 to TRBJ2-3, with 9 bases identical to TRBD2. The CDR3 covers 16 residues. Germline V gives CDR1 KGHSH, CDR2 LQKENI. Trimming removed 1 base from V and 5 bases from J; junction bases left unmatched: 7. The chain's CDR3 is CASSPQLAGVKDTQYF. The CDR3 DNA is TGTGCCAGCTCACCACAACTAGCGGGCGTTAAAGATACGCAGTATTTT.

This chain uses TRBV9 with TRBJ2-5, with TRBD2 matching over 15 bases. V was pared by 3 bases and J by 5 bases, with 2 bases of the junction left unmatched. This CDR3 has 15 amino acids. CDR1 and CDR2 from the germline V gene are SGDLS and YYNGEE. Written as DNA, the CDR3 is TGTGCCAGCAGCGACGGGACTAGCGGGGGGGAGACCCAGTACTTC. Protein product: CASSDGTSGGETQYF.

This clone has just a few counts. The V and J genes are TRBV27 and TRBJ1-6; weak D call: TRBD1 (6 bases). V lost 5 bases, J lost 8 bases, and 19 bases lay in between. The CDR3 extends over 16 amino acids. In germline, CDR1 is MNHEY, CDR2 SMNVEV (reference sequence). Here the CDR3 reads CASSRGRGSGDSPLHF. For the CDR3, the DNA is TGTGCCAGCAGTCGAGGGCGAGGGTCAGGGGATTCACCCCTCCACTTT.